The entry below gives a single T cell receptor (beta chain) sequence along with its context. Its specificity is not known. Amplified regions were TCR beta CDR3 sequences from RNA transcripts. The HTBI set primed first-round TCR CDR3 RT-PCR. TCRdb processed the multiplex PCR reads anew with MiXCR; each CDR3 protein has one entry. The table shows 650,000 to 750,000 distinct CDR3 sequences, with 14% occurring only once. This sample is part of a study of T cells in Graves' hyperthyroidism and ophthalmopathy. Broader study findings: Clonotypes that were expanded in thyroid above 0.001 mostly appeared in blood too. A model of 13 V-J pairs discriminated ophthalmopathy from stable hyperthyroidism.

This TCR was sampled from a woman aged 18-30 years with Graves' hyperthyroidism. Sequenced: blood.

The CDR3 reads CSARDYGGGYNSPLHF. CDR3 nucleotides: TGCAGTGCTAGAGACTACGGGGGGGGGTATAATTCACCCCTCCACTTT. This rearrangement joins TRBV20-1 to TRBJ1-6, with D possibly matching TRBD1 (5 bases). The CDR3 loop spans 16 amino acids. The germline V gene has CDR1 DFQATT and CDR2 SNEGSKA (reference sequence). Trimming removed 0 bases at V and 4 bases at J, with 13 bases between.